What follows are 16 T cell receptor beta chains derived from one specimen sequenced in a study of cytomegalovirus exposure and HLA in healthy donors. Some clones are missing from TCRdb's copy, which holds only in-frame ones; the method was immunoSEQ multiplex PCR. The sample carries roughly 98,000 clones, approximately 90% recorded once. Sequenced input: PBMCs. The receptors derive from a woman in her 30s in good health and CMV-seronegative.

The V call is TRBV11-3, the J call TRBJ2-7; tentative D call: TRBD2 (5 bases). The CDR3 covers 12 residues. Germline CDR1 SGHNT, CDR2 YENEEA. With 3 bases removed from V and 6 bases from J, the gap between germline ends came to 9 bases. In DNA form, the CDR3 reads TGTGCCAGCAGCTTCCGGGGATCCGAGCAGTACTTC. Its protein product is CASSFRGSEQYF.

CDR3 DNA sequence: TGTGCCAGCAGTCCGGGGGAGACCCAGTACTTC. It translates to CASSPGETQYF. V and J are TRBV6-1 and TRBJ2-5; TRBD2 is a possible D gene (5 bases). Trimming left V 5 bases short and J 5 bases short, with 6 bases between. The CDR3 is made up of 11 amino acids. The V gene's germline CDR1 is MNHNS and CDR2 SASEGT.

About this clone itself: Sequence at one end of the junction differs from germline and may be a read error. This chain uses TRBV7-8 with TRBJ1-2; D call uncertain. The CDR3 is 15 residues long. Germline-derived CDR1 and CDR2 are SGHVS and FQNEAQ. The CDR3, as DNA: TGTGCCAGCAGCTTAACGATGGGTTTCCCCTGGGCTATGGGCTTC. It codes for CASSLTMGFPWAMGF.

This sequence joins TRBV7-8 and TRBJ1-6, with 11 bases aligning to TRBD1. Trimming removed 8 bases from V and 8 bases from J; junction bases left unmatched: 11. CDR1 and CDR2 from the germline V gene are SGHVS and FQNEAQ. The CDR3 spans 16 residues. The CDR3 reads CASQGLTGQGDSPLHF. The CDR3 DNA reads TGTGCCAGCCAAGGCCTTACGGGACAGGGGGATTCACCCCTCCACTTT.

The chain couples TRBV27 to TRBJ2-3, with 10 positions matching TRBD1. The CDR3 extends over 16 amino acids. J was trimmed by 5 bases and V by 7 bases; bases with no gene match: 12. Germline-derived CDR1 and CDR2 are MNHEY and SMNVEV (reference sequence). The CDR3 DNA sequence: TGTGCCAGCACCTGGACGACAGGGGGCAAGGGAGATACGCAGTATTTT. This gives the protein CASTWTTGGKGDTQYF.

The chain uses TRBV7-9 and TRBJ2-7; 13 bases are shared with TRBD2. This CDR3 is built from 13 residues. Unmatched junction bases numbered 6, after V lost 10 bases and J lost 6 bases. Germline V gene sequence: CDR1 SEHNR, CDR2 FQNEAQ (reference sequence). The CDR3 protein is CATARTSGGEQYF. The CDR3 DNA follows: TGTGCCACCGCCCGGACTAGCGGGGGCGAGCAGTACTTC.

This chain uses TRBV18 with TRBJ1-4; no clear D. V gave up 5 bases and J gave up 5 bases, with 9 bases separating them. This CDR3 contains 13 residues. Germline assignment: CDR1 KGHSH and CDR2 LQKENI. The CDR3 bases are TGTGCCAGCTCAACAGCCATCAATGAAAAACTGTTTTTT. This gives the protein CASSTAINEKLFF. Full variable domain (missing parts from reference TRBV18 and TRBJ1-4): NAGVMQNPRHLVRRRGQEARLRCSPMKGHSHVYWYRQLPEEGLKFMVYLQKENIIDESGMPKERFSAEFPKEGPSILRIQQVVRGDSAAYFCASSTAINEKLFFGSGTQLSVL.

The chain uses TRBV21-1 and TRBJ2-1; no DNA check was done on the table's D call, TRBD2. TRBV21-1 is a documented pseudogene. The CDR3 is 16 amino acids. CDR3 protein: CASTPGLAGAGNEQFF. Here the CDR3 DNA reads TGTGCCAGCACCCCCGGACTAGCGGGAGCGGGGAATGAGCAGTTCTTC.

The rearrangement joins TRBV2 to TRBJ1-2; 9 bases match TRBD1. V was clipped by 8 bases and J by 5 bases; unmatched bases: 12. The germline V gene encodes CDR1 SNHLY and CDR2 FYNNEI. There are 15 residues in the CDR3. The CDR3 DNA is TGTGCCAGCCCTGGGGGACAGGGCTGGGGGTATGGCTACACCTTC. It translates to CASPGGQGWGYGYTF.

The chain employs TRBV29-1 and TRBJ1-3; D unclear. With 7 bases removed from V and 0 bases from J, the gap between germline ends came to 7 bases. The germline gives CDR1 SQVTM, CDR2 ANQGSEA. The CDR3 extends over 12 amino acids. This CDR3 is CSASSSGNTIYF. The CDR3 nucleotides read TGCAGCGCTAGCAGCTCTGGAAACACCATATATTTT. Full variable domain (rest looked up from reference TRBV29-1 and TRBJ1-3): SAVISQKPSRDICQRGTSLTIQCQVDSQVTMMFWYRQQPGQSLTLIATANQGSEATYESGFVIDKFPISRPNLTFSTLTVSNMSPEDSSIYLCSASSSGNTIYFGEGSWLTVV.

This chain links TRBV4-3 with TRBJ2-1; no definite D call. V was shortened by 4 bases and J by 3 bases, with 13 bases between the two germline ends. The CDR3 length is 15 residues. Germline CDR1 reads LGHNA; CDR2 reads YSLEER. The chain's CDR3 is CASSLDPSFYNEQFF. Here the CDR3 DNA reads TGCGCCAGCAGCCTAGATCCCTCTTTCTACAATGAGCAGTTCTTC.

The chain uses TRBV5-4 and TRBJ2-1; no definite D call. CDR1 is SGHNT, CDR2 YYREEE, per germline (reference sequence). V shed 1 base and J shed 5 bases, with 10 bases lying between them. The CDR3 extends over 14 amino acids. DNA for the CDR3: TGTGCCAGCAGCTTGTGGCTAGAAGACAATGAGCAGTTCTTC. This translates into CASSLWLEDNEQFF.

The chain's CDR3 is CASSPVRQGYEKLFF. In DNA, the CDR3 is TGTGCCAGCAGCCCAGTCCGACAGGGTTATGAAAAACTGTTTTTT. The chain recombines TRBV11-2 with TRBJ1-4; 7 nucleotides agree with TRBD1. V lost 5 bases, J lost 6 bases, and 9 bases stayed unmatched. Germline-derived CDR1 and CDR2 are SGHAT and FQNNGV. The CDR3 covers 15 residues.

V usage is TRBV7-7 and J usage is TRBJ2-5; TRBD2 might be the D (6 bases). Germline values: CDR1 SSHAT, CDR2 FNYEAQ (reference sequence). CDR3 size: 17 residues. The V end was cut by 2 bases, the J end by 2 bases, with 18 bases between. The CDR3 sequence: CASSLTGVGEGQETQYF. The CDR3 DNA reads as TGTGCCAGCAGCTTAACGGGGGTCGGAGAGGGACAAGAGACCCAGTACTTC.

The chain couples TRBV27 to TRBJ2-2; 7 bases are a match to TRBD1. Germline CDR1 MNHEY, CDR2 SMNVEV (reference sequence). The CDR3 length is 18 residues. The V and J ends lost 6 bases and 0 bases, in that order; junction bases with no gene match: 13. The CDR3: CASSHRILDRSNTGELFF. The CDR3, as DNA: TGTGCCAGCAGCCACCGGATTCTGGACAGGTCGAACACCGGGGAGCTGTTTTTT.

This clone was picked up one time. This chain links TRBV5-6 with TRBJ1-1; 9 nucleotides line up with TRBD1. The CDR3 totals 15 residues. CDR1 is SGHDT and CDR2 is YYEEEE in the germline V gene. The V gene end was trimmed by 5 bases and the J gene end by 11 bases; junction bases not matched to a gene: 16. The chain's CDR3 is CASRPTGGFDSGAFF. DNA for the CDR3: TGTGCCAGCAGACCGACAGGGGGGTTTGATAGTGGGGCTTTCTTT.